This T cell receptor (beta chain) appears in the sequencing data of a study of OX40 agonist ivuxolimab in advanced cancers. Autoimmune disease history or systemic immunosuppression led to patient exclusion. The timepoints at which blood was sampled were baseline, cycle 4 day 1, and cycle 7 day 1. CDR3 size: 15 residues. Germline CDR1 SGHRS, CDR2 YFSETQ. The ends lost 4 bases at V and 1 base at J; junction bases unmatched: 3. This table comes from immunoSEQ multiplex PCR, and its TCRdb copy is limited to in-frame clones, with some not included. Seen here are more than 55,000 clones, 86% observed once, and the top ten hold approximately 1.1%. This clone was seen only a few times.

This sequence joins TRBV5-1 and TRBJ2-5; 11 bases are a match to TRBD1. This TCR came from an adult with an advanced solid tumor such as melanoma, head and neck, liver or kidney cancer. The starting material was CD4+ or CD8+ T cells sorted from blood, obtained in a trial of the OX40 agonist ivuxolimab. CDR3 nucleotide sequence: TGCGCCAGCAGCCGGGACAGGGGGGGCCAAGAGACCCAGTACTTC. It translates to CASSRDRGGQETQYF.